The text below deals with one TCR beta chain. The data are from a study of cytomegalovirus exposure and HLA in healthy donors. A multiplex PCR was run with 60 Vbeta primers and 13 Jbeta primers. Produced via immunoSEQ multiplex PCR; TCRdb's table is partial and in-frame only. This sample has roughly 160,000 clones; approximately 81% occur once, and the top ten carry approximately 7%. Germline CDR1 SGHRS, CDR2 YFSETQ. This CDR3 region has 15 residues. V was pared by 4 bases and J by 2 bases, with 8 bases of the junction left unmatched. The V call is TRBV5-1, the J call TRBJ2-5; TRBD2 matches at 7 bases. The sample comprised PBMCs. This sequence was found in a woman aged 25 to 39 in good health and CMV-seropositive. In DNA form, the CDR3 reads TGCGCCAGCAGCATATTAGCGGGTCCGCAAGAGACCCAGTACTTC. Protein product: CASSILAGPQETQYF.